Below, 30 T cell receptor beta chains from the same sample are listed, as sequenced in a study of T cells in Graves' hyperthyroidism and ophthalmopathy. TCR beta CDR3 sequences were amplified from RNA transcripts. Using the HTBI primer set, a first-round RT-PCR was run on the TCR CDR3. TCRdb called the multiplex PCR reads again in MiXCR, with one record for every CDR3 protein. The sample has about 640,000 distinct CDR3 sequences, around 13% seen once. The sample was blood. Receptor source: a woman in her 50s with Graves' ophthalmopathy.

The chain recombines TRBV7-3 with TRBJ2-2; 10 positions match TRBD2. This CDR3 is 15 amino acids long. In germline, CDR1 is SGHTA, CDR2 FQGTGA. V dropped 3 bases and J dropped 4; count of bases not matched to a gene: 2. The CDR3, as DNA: TGTGCCAGCAGCTTGTCTAGCGGGAGCACCGGGGAGCTGTTTTTT. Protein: CASSLSSGSTGELFF.

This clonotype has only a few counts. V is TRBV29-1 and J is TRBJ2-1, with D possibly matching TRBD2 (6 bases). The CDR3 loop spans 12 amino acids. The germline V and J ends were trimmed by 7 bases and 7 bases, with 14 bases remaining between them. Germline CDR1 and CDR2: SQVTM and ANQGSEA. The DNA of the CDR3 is TGCAGCGAAACTAGCTCAGGGAATGAGCAGTTCTTC. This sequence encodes CSETSSGNEQFF.

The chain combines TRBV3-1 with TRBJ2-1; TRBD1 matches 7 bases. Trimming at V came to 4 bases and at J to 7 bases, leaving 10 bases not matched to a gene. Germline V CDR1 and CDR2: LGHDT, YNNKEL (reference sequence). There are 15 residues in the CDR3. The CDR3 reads CASSRFRGPSNEQFF. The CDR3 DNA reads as TGTGCCAGCAGCCGATTTAGGGGGCCGTCAAATGAGCAGTTCTTC.

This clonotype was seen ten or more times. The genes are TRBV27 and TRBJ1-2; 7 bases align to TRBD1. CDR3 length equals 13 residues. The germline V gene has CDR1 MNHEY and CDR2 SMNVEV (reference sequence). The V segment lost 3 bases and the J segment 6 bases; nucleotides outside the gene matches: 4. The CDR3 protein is CASSFLTGNGYTF. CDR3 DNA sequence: TGTGCCAGCAGTTTTCTGACAGGGAATGGCTACACCTTC.

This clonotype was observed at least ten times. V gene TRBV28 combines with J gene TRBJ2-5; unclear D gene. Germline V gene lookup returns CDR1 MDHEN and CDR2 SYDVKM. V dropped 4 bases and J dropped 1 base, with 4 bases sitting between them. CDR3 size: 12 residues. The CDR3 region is CASSYLQETQYF. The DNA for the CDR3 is TGTGCCAGCAGTTATCTCCAAGAGACCCAGTACTTC.

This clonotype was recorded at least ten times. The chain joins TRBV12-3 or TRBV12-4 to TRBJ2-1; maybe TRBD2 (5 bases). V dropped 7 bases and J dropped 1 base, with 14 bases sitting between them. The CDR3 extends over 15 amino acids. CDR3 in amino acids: CASTSGGGSYNEQFF. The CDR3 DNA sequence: TGTGCCAGCACCTCCGGTGGCGGGTCCTACAATGAGCAGTTCTTC.

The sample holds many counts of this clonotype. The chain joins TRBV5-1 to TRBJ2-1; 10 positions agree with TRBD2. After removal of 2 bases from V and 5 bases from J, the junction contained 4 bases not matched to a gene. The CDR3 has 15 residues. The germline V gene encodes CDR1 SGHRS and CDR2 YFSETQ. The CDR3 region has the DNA TGCGCCAGCAGCTTACTAGCGGGGACCGACAATGAGCAGTTCTTC. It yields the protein CASSLLAGTDNEQFF.

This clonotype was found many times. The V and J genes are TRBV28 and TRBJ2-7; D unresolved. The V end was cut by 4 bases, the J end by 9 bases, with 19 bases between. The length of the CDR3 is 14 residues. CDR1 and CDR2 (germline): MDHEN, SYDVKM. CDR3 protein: CASSSDPPLRVQYF. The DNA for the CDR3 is TGTGCCAGCAGTTCTGACCCTCCTCTACGAGTGCAGTACTTC.

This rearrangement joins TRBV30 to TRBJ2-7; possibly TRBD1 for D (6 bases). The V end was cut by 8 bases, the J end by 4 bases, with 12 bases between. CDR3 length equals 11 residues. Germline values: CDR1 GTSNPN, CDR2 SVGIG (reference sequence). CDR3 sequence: CAANQGYEQYF. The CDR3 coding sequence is TGTGCCGCCAACCAGGGGTACGAGCAGTACTTC.

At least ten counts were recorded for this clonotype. The CDR3 loop reads CASSLGTNTDTQYF. The CDR3 coding sequence is TGTGCCAGCAGCTTAGGGACAAACACAGATACGCAGTATTTT. This chain uses TRBV7-8 with TRBJ2-3; tentative D call: TRBD1 (5 bases). Trimming shortened V by 1 base and J by 2 bases, and 7 bases separated the two germline ends. The CDR3 runs to 14 residues. Germline CDR1 SGHVS, CDR2 FQNEAQ.

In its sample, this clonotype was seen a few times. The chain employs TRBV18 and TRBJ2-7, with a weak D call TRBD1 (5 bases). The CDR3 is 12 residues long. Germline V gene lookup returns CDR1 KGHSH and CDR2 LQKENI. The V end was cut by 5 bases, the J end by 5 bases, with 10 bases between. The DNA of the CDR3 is TGTGCCAGCTCAGCACAGGTAAACGAGCAGTACTTC. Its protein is CASSAQVNEQYF.

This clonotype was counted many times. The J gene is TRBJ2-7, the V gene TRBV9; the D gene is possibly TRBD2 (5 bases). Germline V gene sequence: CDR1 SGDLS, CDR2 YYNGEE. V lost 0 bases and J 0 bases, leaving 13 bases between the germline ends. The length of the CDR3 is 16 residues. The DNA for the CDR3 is TGTGCCAGCAGCGTAGACGAGGGAACTCTCTCCTACGAGCAGTACTTC. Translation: CASSVDEGTLSYEQYF.

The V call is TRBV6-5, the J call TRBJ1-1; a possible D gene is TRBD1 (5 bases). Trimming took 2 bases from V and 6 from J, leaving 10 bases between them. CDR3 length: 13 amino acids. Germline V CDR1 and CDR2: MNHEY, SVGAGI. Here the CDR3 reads CASSYDWGAEAFF. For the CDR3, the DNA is TGTGCCAGCAGTTACGACTGGGGCGCTGAAGCTTTCTTT.

The CDR3 DNA is TGCAGCGTTGACTACTTGGAAGGGGCCAACGTCCTGACTTTC. Amino acids: CSVDYLEGANVLTF. This chain links TRBV29-1 with TRBJ2-6; D uncertain. Germline loops: CDR1 SQVTM, CDR2 ANQGSEA. The ends were cut back, 3 bases at V and 4 bases at J, with 10 bases in the middle. This CDR3 comprises 14 residues.

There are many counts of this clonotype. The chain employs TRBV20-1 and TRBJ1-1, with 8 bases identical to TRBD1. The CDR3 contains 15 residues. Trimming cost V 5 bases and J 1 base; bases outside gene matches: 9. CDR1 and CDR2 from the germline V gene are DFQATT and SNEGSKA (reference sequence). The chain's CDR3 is CSARQGRRENTEAFF. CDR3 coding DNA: TGCAGTGCTCGACAGGGGAGGCGGGAGAACACTGAAGCTTTCTTT.

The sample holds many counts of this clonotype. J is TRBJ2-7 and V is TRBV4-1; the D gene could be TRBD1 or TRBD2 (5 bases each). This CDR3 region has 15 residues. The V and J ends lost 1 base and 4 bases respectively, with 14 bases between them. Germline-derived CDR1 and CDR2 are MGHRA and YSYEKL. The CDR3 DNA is TGCGCCAGCAGCCAAGTTGGGACGAGGGTTTACGAGCAGTACTTC. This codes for CASSQVGTRVYEQYF.

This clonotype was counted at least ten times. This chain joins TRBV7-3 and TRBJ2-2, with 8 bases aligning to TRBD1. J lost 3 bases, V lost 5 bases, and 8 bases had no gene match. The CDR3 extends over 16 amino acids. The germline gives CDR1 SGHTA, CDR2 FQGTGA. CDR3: CASSTQTGVDTGELFF. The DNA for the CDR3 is TGTGCCAGCAGCACCCAGACAGGGGTGGACACCGGGGAGCTGTTTTTT.

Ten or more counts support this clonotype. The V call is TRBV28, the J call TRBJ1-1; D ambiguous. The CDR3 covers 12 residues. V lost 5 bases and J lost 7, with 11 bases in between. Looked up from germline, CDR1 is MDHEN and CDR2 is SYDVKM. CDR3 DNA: TGTGCCAGCAGTCGCAACTCGGTTGAAGCTTTCTTT. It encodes CASSRNSVEAFF.

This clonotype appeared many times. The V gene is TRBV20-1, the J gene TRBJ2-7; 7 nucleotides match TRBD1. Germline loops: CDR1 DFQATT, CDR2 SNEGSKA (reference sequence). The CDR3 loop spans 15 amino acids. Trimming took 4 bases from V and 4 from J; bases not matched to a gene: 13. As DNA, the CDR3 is TGCAGTGCTAAAGCCCCGGACAGGAGTTATTACGAGCAGTACTTC. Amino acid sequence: CSAKAPDRSYYEQYF.

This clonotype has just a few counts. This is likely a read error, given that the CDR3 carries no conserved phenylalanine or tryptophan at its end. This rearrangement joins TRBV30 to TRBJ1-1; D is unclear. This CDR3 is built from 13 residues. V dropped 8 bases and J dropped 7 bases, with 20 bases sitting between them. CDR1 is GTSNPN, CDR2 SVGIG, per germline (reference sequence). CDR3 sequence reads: CAGTLVGGYEAFL. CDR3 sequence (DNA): TGTGCCGGAACGCTTGTGGGAGGCTATGAAGCTTTCCTT.

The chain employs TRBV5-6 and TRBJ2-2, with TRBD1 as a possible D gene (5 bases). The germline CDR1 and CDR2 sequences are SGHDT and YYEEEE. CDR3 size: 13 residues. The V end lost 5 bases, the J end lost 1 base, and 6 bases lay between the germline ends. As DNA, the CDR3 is TGTGCCAGCAGGGACAAGAACACCGGGGAGCTGTTTTTT. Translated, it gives CASRDKNTGELFF. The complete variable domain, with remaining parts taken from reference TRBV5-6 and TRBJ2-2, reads DAGVTQSPTHLIKTRGQQVTLRCSPKSGHDTVSWYQQALGQGPQFIFQYYEEEERQRGNFPDRFSGHQFPNYSSELNVNALLLGDSALYLCASRDKNTGELFFGEGSRLTVL.

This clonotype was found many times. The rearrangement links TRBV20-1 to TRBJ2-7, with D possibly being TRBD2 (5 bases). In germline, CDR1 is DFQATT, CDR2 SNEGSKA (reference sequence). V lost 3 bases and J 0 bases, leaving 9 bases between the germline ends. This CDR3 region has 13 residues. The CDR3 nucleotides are TGCAGTGCTAGCGGGGAGAGCTCCTACGAGCAGTACTTC. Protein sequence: CSASGESSYEQYF.

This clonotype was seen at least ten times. The CDR3 spells CASSGKGGGPGNEQFF. The CDR3 coding sequence is TGTGCCAGCAGTGGGAAAGGGGGAGGTCCGGGTAATGAGCAGTTCTTC. The V call is TRBV7-2, the J call TRBJ2-1, with D tentatively TRBD1 or TRBD2 (6 bases each). Germline V gene sequence: CDR1 SGHTA, CDR2 FQGNSA. The V gene lost 6 bases and the J gene lost 7 bases, with 22 bases spanning the gap. This CDR3 region has 16 residues.

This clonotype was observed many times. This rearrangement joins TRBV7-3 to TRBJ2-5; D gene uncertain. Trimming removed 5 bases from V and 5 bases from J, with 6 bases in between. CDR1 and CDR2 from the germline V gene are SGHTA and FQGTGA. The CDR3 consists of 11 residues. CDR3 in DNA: TGTGCCAGCAGCAACGGCGAGACCCAGTACTTC. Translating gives CASSNGETQYF.

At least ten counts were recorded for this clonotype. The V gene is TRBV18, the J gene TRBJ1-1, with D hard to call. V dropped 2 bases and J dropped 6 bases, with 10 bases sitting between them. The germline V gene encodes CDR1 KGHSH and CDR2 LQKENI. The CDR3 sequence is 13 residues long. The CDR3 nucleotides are TGTGCCAGCTCACCAAGTGCAAACCCTGAAGCTTTCTTT. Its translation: CASSPSANPEAFF. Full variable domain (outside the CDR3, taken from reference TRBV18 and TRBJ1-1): NAGVMQNPRHLVRRRGQEARLRCSPMKGHSHVYWYRQLPEEGLKFMVYLQKENIIDESGMPKERFSAEFPKEGPSILRIQQVVRGDSAAYFCASSPSANPEAFFGQGTRLTVV.

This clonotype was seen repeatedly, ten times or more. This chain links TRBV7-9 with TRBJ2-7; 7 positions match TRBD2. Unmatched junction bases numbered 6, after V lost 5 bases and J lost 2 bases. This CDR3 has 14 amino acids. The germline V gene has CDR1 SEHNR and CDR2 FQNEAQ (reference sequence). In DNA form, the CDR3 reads TGTGCCAGCAGCCCCCCTAGCGGCGCCTACGAGCAGTACTTC. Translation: CASSPPSGAYEQYF.

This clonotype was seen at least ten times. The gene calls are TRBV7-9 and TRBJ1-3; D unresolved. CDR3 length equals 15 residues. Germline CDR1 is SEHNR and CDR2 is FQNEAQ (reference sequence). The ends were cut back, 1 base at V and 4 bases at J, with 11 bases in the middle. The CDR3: CASSLDRDLGNTIYF. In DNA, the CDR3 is TGTGCCAGCAGCTTAGATAGGGATTTGGGAAACACCATATATTTT.

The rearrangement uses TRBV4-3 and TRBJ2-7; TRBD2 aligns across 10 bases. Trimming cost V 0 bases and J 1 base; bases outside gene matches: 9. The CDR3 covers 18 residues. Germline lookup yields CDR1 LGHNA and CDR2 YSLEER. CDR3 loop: CASSQEVGGTSASYEQYF. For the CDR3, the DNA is TGCGCCAGCAGCCAAGAGGTGGGCGGGACTAGCGCGTCCTACGAGCAGTACTTC.

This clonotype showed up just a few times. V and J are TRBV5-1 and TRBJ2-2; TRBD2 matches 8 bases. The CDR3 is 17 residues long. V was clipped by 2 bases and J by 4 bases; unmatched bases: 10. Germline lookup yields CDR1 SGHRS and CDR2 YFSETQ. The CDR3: CASSFVRAGGGTGELFF. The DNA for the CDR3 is TGCGCCAGCAGCTTCGTCCGTGCGGGAGGCGGCACCGGGGAGCTGTTTTTT.

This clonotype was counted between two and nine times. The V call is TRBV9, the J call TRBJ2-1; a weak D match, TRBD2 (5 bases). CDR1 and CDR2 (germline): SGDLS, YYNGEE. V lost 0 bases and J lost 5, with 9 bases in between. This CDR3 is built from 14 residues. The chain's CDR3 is CASSVAGGNNEQFF. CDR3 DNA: TGTGCCAGCAGCGTAGCTGGAGGAAACAATGAGCAGTTCTTC.